One and the same sample provided the 19 T cell receptor beta chains below, sequenced in a study of control samples from healthy donors and cancer patients. The assay was immunoSEQ multiplex PCR, and TCRdb's table has in-frame clones only and misses some. The sample contains about 130,000 clones, 80% to 95% of which appear only once. Sequences were obtained from blood. These receptors were taken from a man aged 18 to 29 in good health.

The chain links TRBV2 to TRBJ2-7, with 10 bases identical to TRBD2. This CDR3 has 13 amino acids. CDR1 and CDR2 from the germline V gene are SNHLY and FYNNEI. Unmatched junction bases numbered 6, after V lost 7 bases and J lost 6 bases. CDR3 region: CASKQTSGAEQYF. The CDR3 coding sequence is TGTGCCAGCAAACAAACTAGCGGGGCCGAGCAGTACTTC.

The chain joins TRBV7-2 to TRBJ1-2; D remains ambiguous. The CDR3 length is 15 residues. Trimming stripped 5 bases from V and 4 bases from J, with 17 bases between. Germline-derived CDR1 and CDR2 are SGHTA and FQGNSA. The CDR3, as DNA: TGTGCCAGCAGCCTTGAGAGGGAGCCACTCTATGGCTACACCTTC. As protein: CASSLEREPLYGYTF.

The rearrangement links TRBV5-1 to TRBJ2-5, with TRBD1 matching 7 bases. The ends lost 2 bases at V and 4 bases at J; junction bases unmatched: 5. The germline V gene has CDR1 SGHRS and CDR2 YFSETQ. This CDR3 has 14 amino acids. CDR3 in DNA: TGCGCCAGCAGCTTCCGGGACAGCGTAGAGACCCAGTACTTC. Its protein product is CASSFRDSVETQYF.

This clone was observed a handful of times. The V call is TRBV5-4, the J call TRBJ2-1; tentative D call: TRBD1 (5 bases). Trimming took off 4 bases at V and 5 bases at J, with 10 bases between the two ends. The CDR3 runs 13 residues. Germline V gene lookup returns CDR1 SGHNT and CDR2 YYREEE (reference sequence). The CDR3 nucleotides read TGTGCCAGCAGCCACGACAGAAACAATGAGCAGTTCTTC. Translation gives CASSHDRNNEQFF.

This clone was seen more than once but under ten times. The chain carries TRBV10-2 and TRBJ1-2; D unclear. The CDR3 is 11 residues long. From germline, CDR1 is WSHSY and CDR2 SAAADI. Between the trimmed V and J ends, which lost 6 bases and 10 bases, there was a span of 12 bases. CDR3 sequence (DNA): TGCGCCAGCAGCGATTTAGACATCTACACCTTC. Its protein is CASSDLDIYTF.

The DNA for the CDR3 is TGCGCCAGCAGCCAAGGGAGTAGCGGGGTACAAGAGACCCAGTACTTC. It specifies CASSQGSSGVQETQYF. The chain is built from TRBV4-1 and TRBJ2-5, with 8 bases aligning to TRBD2. Per the germline V gene, CDR1 is MGHRA and CDR2 is YSYEKL. Unmatched junction bases numbered 6, after V lost 1 base and J lost 2 bases. The CDR3 has 16 amino acids.

The chain joins TRBV9 to TRBJ2-4; 7 nucleotides agree with TRBD1. This CDR3 is built from 15 residues. Germline CDR1 reads SGDLS; CDR2 reads YYNGEE. V gave up 2 bases and J gave up 3 bases; unmatched junction bases: 5. CDR3 nucleotide sequence: TGTGCCAGCAGCGTCACCGGGACAGTCAAAAACATTCAGTACTTC. Translated, it gives CASSVTGTVKNIQYF.

The chain carries TRBV2 and TRBJ2-5; TRBD1 or TRBD2 may be the D gene (6 bases each). This CDR3 is built from 14 residues. V was shortened by 3 bases and J by 5 bases, with 13 bases between the two germline ends. Germline values: CDR1 SNHLY, CDR2 FYNNEI. Here the CDR3 DNA reads TGTGCCAGCAGTGATCCTGGGGGGCCCGAGACCCAGTACTTC. Residues: CASSDPGGPETQYF. The variable domain in full, completed from reference TRBV2 and TRBJ2-5, reads EPEVTQTPSHQVTQMGQEVILRCVPISNHLYFYWYRQILGQKVEFLVSFYNNEISEKSEIFDDQFSVERPDGSNFTLKIRSTKLEDSAMYFCASSDPGGPETQYFGPGTRLLVL.

V and J are TRBV6-6 and TRBJ1-2, with 8 bases identical to TRBD1. Germline V gene data show CDR1 as MNHNY and CDR2 as SVGAGI (reference sequence). The CDR3 has 13 residues. The J segment lost 6 bases and the V segment lost 8 bases, leaving 8 bases of the junction unmatched. CDR3: CASSTGASDGYTF. The DNA of the CDR3 is TGTGCCAGCTCGACAGGGGCTTCAGATGGCTACACCTTC.

This clone showed up just once. The chain combines TRBV6-1 with TRBJ1-2; D remains ambiguous. The CDR3 sequence is 13 residues long. Germline V gives CDR1 MNHNS, CDR2 SASEGT. Trimming stripped 7 bases from V and 1 base from J, with 10 bases between. As DNA, the CDR3 is TGTGCCAGCACCACAAGGCATAACTATGGCTACACCTTC. This sequence encodes CASTTRHNYGYTF.

V usage is TRBV27 and J usage is TRBJ1-6; no clear D gene. Germline V gene lookup returns CDR1 MNHEY and CDR2 SMNVEV (reference sequence). This CDR3 contains 14 residues. The V and J ends lost 5 bases and 10 bases respectively, with 15 bases between them. The CDR3 loop reads CASSDRFGLSPLHF. In nucleotides, the CDR3 is TGTGCCAGCAGTGACCGATTTGGTCTCTCACCCCTCCACTTT.

The V call is TRBV4-1, the J call TRBJ1-5, with D perhaps matching TRBD1 (6 bases). Trimming stripped 4 bases from V and 6 bases from J, with 16 bases between. The CDR3 extends over 15 amino acids. Germline CDR1 and CDR2: MGHRA and YSYEKL. The CDR3 loop is CASSRIRGQGQPQHF. The CDR3 DNA sequence: TGCGCCAGCAGCCGGATCCGGGGGCAAGGTCAGCCCCAGCATTTT.

CDR3 protein: CASSSLSGNTIYF. The DNA of the CDR3 is TGTGCCAGCAGTTCCCTCAGTGGAAACACCATATATTTT. The genes are TRBV12-3 or TRBV12-4 and TRBJ1-3; D remains ambiguous. This CDR3 contains 13 residues. Trimming shortened V by 4 bases and J by 3 bases, and 7 bases separated the two germline ends.

The chain links TRBV7-9 to TRBJ1-2; 9 positions agree with TRBD1. Germline CDR1 reads SEHNR; CDR2 reads FQNEAQ (reference sequence). Trimming removed 1 base from V and 4 bases from J; junction bases left unmatched: 1. The CDR3 spans 14 residues. CDR3 region: CASSLVDRGYGYTF. The CDR3 nucleotides are TGTGCCAGCAGCTTAGTGGACAGGGGCTATGGCTACACCTTC.

The chain uses TRBV14 and TRBJ2-7; TRBD1 agrees at 9 bases. The V gene's germline CDR1 is SGHDN and CDR2 FVKESK. This CDR3 has 15 amino acids. The junction had 6 bases not matched to a gene; V was cut back by 1 base and J by 5 bases. In DNA, the CDR3 is TGTGCCAGCAGCCAAGTCTGGGACAGGGCTAACGAGCAGTACTTC. Translation: CASSQVWDRANEQYF.

The chain employs TRBV19 and TRBJ1-5; D is unresolved. Germline V gene data show CDR1 as LNHDA and CDR2 as SQIVND (reference sequence). Trimming cost V 3 bases and J 1 base, with 10 bases left between them. The CDR3 has 15 amino acids. CDR3 sequence (DNA): TGTGCCAGTAGTATTTGGGTCAGGAGCAATCAGCCCCAGCATTTT. This sequence encodes CASSIWVRSNQPQHF. Combining the CDR3 with reference TRBV19 and TRBJ1-5 gives the whole variable domain DGGITQSPKYLFRKEGQNVTLSCEQNLNHDAMYWYRQDPGQGLRLIYYSQIVNDFQKGDIAEGYSVSREKKESFPLTVTSAQKNPTAFYLCASSIWVRSNQPQHFGDGTRLSIL.

This clone occurred a few times. V is TRBV12-3 or TRBV12-4 and J is TRBJ2-7, with 12 bases that match TRBD1. The V segment lost 4 bases and the J segment 7 bases; nucleotides outside the gene matches: 2. The CDR3 consists of 13 residues. CDR3 residues: CASSWDRGLEQYF. The CDR3 nucleotides read TGTGCCAGCAGTTGGGACAGGGGGCTTGAGCAGTACTTC.

This chain joins TRBV11-2 and TRBJ1-2; D unresolved. Germline loops: CDR1 SGHAT, CDR2 FQNNGV. This CDR3 is 15 amino acids long. Trimming stripped 2 bases from V and 3 bases from J, with 13 bases between. This chain's CDR3 is CASSLRQEAYYGYTF. For the CDR3, the DNA is TGTGCCAGCAGCTTAAGGCAGGAGGCTTACTATGGCTACACCTTC.

Comment on this clone: A read error may account for a junction end that differs from germline. The chain employs TRBV19 and TRBJ1-1; 7 bases line up with TRBD1. Germline V gene lookup returns CDR1 LNHDA and CDR2 SQIVND (reference sequence). The CDR3 contains 12 residues. CDR3 nucleotides: TGTGCCAGTAGTGAGGGGGCTTGGGGTATTTGGTTT. Translation: CASSEGAWGIWF.